The next 25 T cell receptor beta chains were all read from a single sample in a study of beta chain features in type 1 diabetes. The authors reverse transcribed all of the isolated RNA, so sequencing captured expressed TCRB transcripts. Assay used: immunoSEQ multiplex PCR; TCRdb lists only in-frame clones, some missing. The sample lists some 250,000 clones, approximately 15% occurring once. Their antigens remain unidentified. Study-wide results and limits: Within each of all four CD4+ subsets, Type 1 diabetes patients had TCRB CDR3s that were moderately but significantly shorter.

Sequenced sample: naive CD4+ T cells from blood. The receptors shown here come from a man aged 25 to 40 with type 1 diabetes.

The chain is built from TRBV7-2 and TRBJ1-1, with D tentatively TRBD1 (6 bases). The V and J ends lost 5 bases and 4 bases respectively, with 14 bases between them. CDR1 is SGHTA and CDR2 is FQGNSA in the germline V gene. The CDR3 extends over 14 amino acids. CDR3 sequence: CASSLAGAVTEAFF. The CDR3 DNA sequence: TGTGCCAGCAGCCTGGCGGGGGCCGTCACTGAAGCTTTCTTT.

This clone was seen a few times. The genes are TRBV6-5 and TRBJ2-7; TRBD2 is a possible D gene (5 bases). V was clipped by 6 bases and J by 5 bases, with 14 bases between them. The CDR3 sequence is 13 residues long. The V gene's germline CDR1 is MNHEY and CDR2 SVGAGI. In DNA, the CDR3 is TGTGCCAGCAGCCTCGAGGGAGCTCACGAGCAGTACTTC. Translation: CASSLEGAHEQYF.

The chain couples TRBV5-4 to TRBJ2-3, with TRBD2 matching 7 bases. V gave up 10 bases and J gave up 4 bases; unmatched junction bases: 12. This CDR3 region has 14 residues. Germline-derived CDR1 and CDR2 are SGHNT and YYREEE (reference sequence). DNA for the CDR3: TGTGCCGGGGGTACGAGGGAGGGACCAGATACGCAGTATTTT. Protein sequence: CAGGTREGPDTQYF.

The chain employs TRBV4-1 and TRBJ2-7; D ambiguous. Trimming removed 4 bases at V and 2 bases at J, with 9 bases between. Germline assignment: CDR1 MGHRA and CDR2 YSYEKL. The CDR3 consists of 13 residues. The CDR3 nucleotides are TGCGCCAGCAGCCGAACAGCCGCCTACGAGCAGTACTTC. Protein sequence: CASSRTAAYEQYF.

In its sample, this clone was seen a few times. The rearrangement joins TRBV29-1 to TRBJ2-7; D is undetermined. The V end was cut by 2 bases, the J end by 0 bases, with 8 bases between. CDR3 size: 13 residues. Germline CDR1 SQVTM, CDR2 ANQGSEA. The CDR3 region has the DNA TGCAGCGTTGAAACAGACGGCTCCTACGAGCAGTACTTC. Amino acid sequence: CSVETDGSYEQYF.

This clone appeared a few times. The rearrangement joins TRBV19 to TRBJ2-6; a possible D gene is TRBD1 (5 bases). This CDR3 spans 18 amino acids. V shed 2 bases and J shed 0 bases, with 14 bases lying between them. In germline, CDR1 is LNHDA, CDR2 SQIVND (reference sequence). CDR3 in DNA: TGTGCCAGTAGTATACCCCCAGGGCTACGCTCTGGGGCCAACGTCCTGACTTTC. It codes for CASSIPPGLRSGANVLTF.

This clone was observed a few times. The genes are TRBV19 and TRBJ1-2; 8 bases are a match to TRBD1. J lost 0 bases, V lost 5 bases, and 5 bases had no gene match. CDR3 length: 15 residues. The germline CDR1 and CDR2 sequences are LNHDA and SQIVND (reference sequence). CDR3 nucleotides: TGTGCCAGTAGTCAGCAGGGGGCGACTAACTATGGCTACACCTTC. This codes for CASSQQGATNYGYTF.

This clone was found a few times. The genes are TRBV7-9 and TRBJ2-3; 7 positions match TRBD1. The germline V gene encodes CDR1 SEHNR and CDR2 FQNEAQ (reference sequence). The ends lost 1 base at V and 1 base at J; junction bases unmatched: 2. The CDR3 has 15 residues. CDR3 in DNA: TGTGCCAGCAGCTTAGGGCAGGGGGGCACAGATACGCAGTATTTT. It codes for CASSLGQGGTDTQYF.

The chain couples TRBV30 to TRBJ1-2; 10 nucleotides align to TRBD1. Trimming removed 1 base from V and 5 bases from J; junction bases left unmatched: 4. The CDR3 contains 14 residues. Per germline, CDR1 GTSNPN and CDR2 SVGIG (reference sequence). The CDR3 region is CAWSAGQGFYGYTF. Here the CDR3 DNA reads TGTGCCTGGAGTGCGGGACAGGGGTTTTATGGCTACACCTTC.

CDR3 in amino acids: CASSPHRSSYEQYF. The DNA of the CDR3 is TGTGCCAGCAGCCCACATCGCTCCTCCTACGAGCAGTACTTC. The J gene is TRBJ2-7, the V gene TRBV6-5, with D unresolved. Germline CDR1 is MNHEY and CDR2 is SVGAGI. This CDR3 region has 14 residues. V lost 6 bases, J lost 0 bases, and 12 bases lay in between.

This clone was recorded a few times. The J gene is TRBJ1-6, the V gene TRBV6-5; D might be TRBD1 (6 bases). Germline V gene lookup returns CDR1 MNHEY and CDR2 SVGAGI. The V end was cut by 1 base, the J end by 10 bases, with 14 bases between. This CDR3 has 15 residues. CDR3 region: CASSYWGGSDSPLHF. The CDR3 DNA reads TGTGCCAGCAGTTACTGGGGGGGCAGTGACTCACCCCTCCACTTT.

J is TRBJ1-5 and V is TRBV12-5, with 10 bases that match TRBD1. CDR1 is LGHNT, CDR2 FRNRAP, per germline. There are 16 residues in the CDR3. Germline trimming cut 0 bases from V and 6 bases from J; bases unmatched to any gene: 5. CDR3 coding DNA: TGTGCTAGTGGTTTGGTCCCGGGACAGGGGTTTCAGCCCCAGCATTTT. It yields the protein CASGLVPGQGFQPQHF.

This rearrangement joins TRBV6-6 to TRBJ2-5, with TRBD1 identical over 11 bases. Germline CDR1 and CDR2: MNHNY and SVGAGI (reference sequence). Trimming took 2 bases from V and 11 from J; bases not matched to a gene: 7. The CDR3 totals 14 residues. The CDR3 reads CASSYGQGALSQYF. CDR3 DNA: TGTGCCAGCAGTTACGGACAGGGGGCGCTTTCGCAGTACTTC.

The rearrangement joins TRBV7-2 to TRBJ2-3; the D is unclear. Germline CDR1 is SGHTA and CDR2 is FQGNSA. V shed 2 bases and J shed 2 bases, with 8 bases lying between them. The CDR3 totals 14 residues. The CDR3 nucleotides are TGTGCCAGCAGCTTAACGGGTGTCACAGATACGCAGTATTTT. The encoded protein is CASSLTGVTDTQYF. Based on the CDR3 plus reference TRBV7-2 and TRBJ2-3, the full variable domain is GAGVSQSPSNKVTEKGKDVELRCDPISGHTALYWYRQSLGQGLEFLIYFQGNSAPDKSGLPSDRFSAERTGGSVSTLTIQRTQQEDSAVYLCASSLTGVTDTQYFGPGTRLTVL.

This chain joins TRBV29-1 and TRBJ2-5, with a possible D match to TRBD1 (5 bases). V was cut by 0 bases and J by 1 base, with 12 bases left in between. The CDR3 is made up of 15 amino acids. Germline CDR1 and CDR2: SQVTM and ANQGSEA. The CDR3 loop is CSVEDGRGFQETQYF. The DNA for the CDR3 is TGCAGCGTTGAAGATGGAAGGGGATTCCAAGAGACCCAGTACTTC.

The chain carries TRBV5-1 and TRBJ2-3, with 8 bases matching TRBD1. The J segment lost 2 bases and the V segment lost 1 base, leaving 3 bases of the junction unmatched. Germline CDR1 and CDR2: SGHRS and YFSETQ. CDR3 length: 15 amino acids. CDR3 amino acids: CASSLSQGATDTQYF. In DNA, the CDR3 is TGCGCCAGCAGCTTGTCTCAGGGGGCCACAGATACGCAGTATTTT.

The chain joins TRBV6-5 to TRBJ2-7; 8 bases agree with TRBD2. The CDR3 is 14 residues long. V shed 2 bases, J shed 5 bases, and the junction held 5 bases outside the gene matches. The V gene's germline CDR1 is MNHEY and CDR2 SVGAGI. CDR3 residues: CASSYLGLADEQYF. The CDR3 region has the DNA TGTGCCAGCAGTTACCTAGGACTAGCCGACGAGCAGTACTTC.

This clone occurred once. The CDR3 nucleotides read TGCGCCAGCAGCTCTGGACAGGAAAATAACTATGGCTACACCTTC. Its translation: CASSSGQENNYGYTF. The chain combines TRBV5-1 with TRBJ1-2; 7 bases are a match to TRBD1. The CDR3 runs to 15 residues. V was pared by 3 bases and J by 1 base, with 6 bases of the junction left unmatched. Germline-derived CDR1 and CDR2 are SGHRS and YFSETQ.

This clone showed up just a few times. The CDR3 nucleotides read TGTGCCAGCAGCTTAGCGTCAAGGGGGTTGATCAATGAGCAGTTCTTC. Encoded protein: CASSLASRGLINEQFF. The V call is TRBV7-9, the J call TRBJ2-1; tentatively, D is TRBD1 (6 bases). Trimming stripped 0 bases from V and 6 bases from J, with 15 bases between. This CDR3 has 16 residues. Germline CDR1 is SEHNR and CDR2 is FQNEAQ (reference sequence).

The chain combines TRBV9 with TRBJ2-7; TRBD2 matches at 10 bases. V was clipped by 2 bases and J by 4 bases; unmatched bases: 12. CDR1 is SGDLS, CDR2 YYNGEE, per germline. The CDR3 covers 17 residues. For the CDR3, the DNA is TGTGCCAGCAGCGTCGACGGTAGCGGGGGGACGAGTTACGAGCAGTACTTC. As protein: CASSVDGSGGTSYEQYF. The full variable domain, rest sourced from reference TRBV9 and TRBJ2-7, is DSGVTQTPKHLITATGQRVTLRCSPRSGDLSVYWYQQSLDQGLQFLIQYYNGEERAKGNILERFSAQQFPDLHSELNLSSLELGDSALYFCASSVDGSGGTSYEQYFGPGTRLTVT.

The J gene is TRBJ2-7, the V gene TRBV5-1; 9 positions match TRBD1. With 4 bases clipped from V and 5 bases from J, the junction kept 4 bases outside the gene matches. Germline-derived CDR1 and CDR2 are SGHRS and YFSETQ. The CDR3 covers 13 residues. The CDR3 is CASSRDRVDEQYF. The CDR3 DNA follows: TGCGCCAGCAGCAGGGACAGGGTAGACGAGCAGTACTTC.

This clone occurred a few times. The chain is built from TRBV19 and TRBJ1-1; D possibly corresponds to TRBD1 (5 bases). V lost 1 base and J lost 4, with 13 bases in between. Germline V lookup: CDR1 LNHDA, CDR2 SQIVND (reference sequence). The CDR3 is made up of 15 amino acids. CDR3: CASSIGRGAVTEAFF. In DNA form, the CDR3 reads TGTGCCAGTAGTATAGGGAGGGGAGCCGTCACTGAAGCTTTCTTT.

This chain connects TRBV25-1 to TRBJ1-4, with 8 bases lining up with TRBD1. V was clipped by 6 bases and J by 8 bases; unmatched bases: 11. This CDR3 is 15 amino acids long. Germline-derived CDR1 and CDR2 are MGHDK and SYGVNS. CDR3 sequence reads: CASSHAPDRGEKLFF. The CDR3 DNA sequence: TGTGCCAGCAGCCACGCACCCGACAGGGGAGAAAAACTGTTTTTT.

The chain has TRBV13 and TRBJ2-1; TRBD2 is a possible D gene (5 bases). The germline gives CDR1 PRHDT, CDR2 FYEKMQ (reference sequence). Trimming shortened V by 7 bases and J by 1 base, and 11 bases separated the two germline ends. The CDR3 runs 14 residues. The CDR3 DNA sequence: TGTGCCAGCACCTTCGGGGTTTCCTACAATGAGCAGTTCTTC. This codes for CASTFGVSYNEQFF.

The J gene is TRBJ1-2, the V gene TRBV30, with a tentative D call TRBD1 (6 bases). CDR3 length: 11 residues. Between the trimmed V and J ends, which lost 4 bases and 8 bases, there was a span of 11 bases. Germline CDR1 reads GTSNPN; CDR2 reads SVGIG (reference sequence). The CDR3 bases are TGTGCCTGGAAACAGGGACCCGGCTACACCTTC. This encodes CAWKQGPGYTF.